This is a list of T cell receptor beta chains from one sample in a study of tumor-infiltrating lymphocytes in primary liver carcinoma. TCRdb itself ran the multiplex PCR reads through MiXCR, one entry per CDR3 protein. The sample holds 50,000 to 70,000 distinct CDR3 sequences; roughly 70% are singletons and the top ten take around 57%. The specimen sequenced was liver tumor tissue from sampling region 2. These TCRs come from a man aged 40-49 years with primary liver carcinoma and hepatitis B virus infection. The CDR3 runs from the conserved cysteine through the conserved F or W. A D gene is named only where the DNA matches it firmly.

j_call d_call v_call cdr3_aa cdr3_nt
TRBJ2-7 TRBD1 TRBV28 CAGSLDRGRFHEQYF TGTGCCGGCAGTTTAGACAGGGGGCGCTTTCACGAGCAGTACTTC
TRBJ2-2 - TRBV10-3 CAIKERDDTGVLFF TGTGCCATCAAGGAACGGGACGACACCGGGGTGCTGTTTTTT
TRBJ2-5 - TRBV4-3 CASSQAPAGHGETQKF TGCGCCAGCAGCCAAGCTCCAGCGGGACATGGAGAGACCCAGAAGTTC
TRBJ2-7 TRBD1 TRBV5-5 CASSPGQGAPYQQYF TGTGCCAGCAGCCCGGGACAGGGGGCCCCCTACCAGCAGTACTTC
TRBJ2-1 - TRBV29-1 CCVDLSRGNTNEQFF TGCTGCGTTGATCTTTCTAGGGGCAATACCAATGAGCAGTTCTTC
TRBJ1-1 TRBD1 TRBV4-2 CVSTQDYGQGLWTEAFF TGTGTCAGCACCCAAGACTACGGACAGGGTCTTTGGACTGAAGCTTTCTTT
TRBJ2-2 - TRBV29-1 CSVGEHGGAGELFF TGCAGCGTAGGAGAACATGGTGGAGCCGGGGAGCTGTTTTTT
TRBJ2-1 TRBD2 TRBV6-5 CAISTRLAGGDNEQFF TGTGCCATCAGTACACGACTAGCGGGGGGGGACAATGAGCAGTTCTTC
TRBJ2-7 - TRBV12-3/TRBV12-4 CAGSRGTGSTYEQYF TGTGCCGGCAGTCGAGGAACAGGCTCGACCTACGAGCAGTACTTC
TRBJ2-5 TRBD1 TRBV6-5 CAGSYAGGKETQYF TGTGCCGGCAGCTACGCAGGGGGCAAGGAGACCCAGTACTTC
TRBJ2-6 - TRBV10-3 CASDSGANVLTF TGTGCCTCAGATTCTGGGGCCAACGTCCTGACTTTC
TRBJ1-5 TRBD1 TRBV5-5 CDSSSGQTISNQPQHF TGTGACAGCAGCTCGGGACAGACGATTAGTAATCAGCCCCAGCATTTT
TRBJ2-1 - TRBV30 CVWGVLLLDEQFF TGTGTCTGGGGTGTACTTCTCCTGGATGAGCAGTTCTTC
TRBJ2-6 - TRBV5-4 CASSLFVSGAKVLTF TGTGCCAGCAGTTTGTTCGTCTCTGGTGCCAAGGTCCTGACTTTC
TRBJ2-1 - TRBV5-5 CASSSVPGWYNEQFF TGTGCCAGCAGTTCGGTTCCCGGATGGTACAATGAGCAGTTCTTC
TRBJ2-7 - TRBV4-3 CASNQEPGGGYEQYF TGCGCCAGCAACCAAGAACCTGGCGGAGGATACGAGCAGTACTTT
TRBJ1-5 - TRBV6-2/TRBV6-3 CASSLGQGNQPQDF TGTGCCAGCAGTTTGGGACAAGGTAATCAGCCCCAGGATTTT
TRBJ2-7 - TRBV7-9 CASSLVGTQVEQYF TGTGCCAGCAGCTTAGTCGGTACCCAGGTCGAGCAGTACTTC
TRBJ2-3 - TRBV4-3 CASSQGVVLANTQYF TGCGCCAGCAGCCAAGGGGTCGTCTTAGCAAATACGCAGTATTTC
TRBJ1-5 - TRBV4-2 CASSQNLRSNQPQHF TGTGCCAGCAGCCAAAATTTACGGTCAAATCAACCCCAGCATTTT
TRBJ2-7 - TRBV7-6 CASSPGRVEGEQYF TGTGCCAGCAGTCCCGGGCGGGTAGAGGGCGAGCAGTACTTC
TRBJ2-1 TRBD2 TRBV28 CTSRGTSGDNEQFF TGTACCAGCAGGGGGACTAGCGGCGACAATGAGCAGTTCTTC
TRBJ1-2 TRBD1 TRBV6-1 CVSSEEEAWTGQGYTF TGTGTCAGCAGTGAAGAAGAAGCCTGGACAGGGCAGGGCTACACCTTC
TRBJ2-7 - TRBV12-3/TRBV12-4 CASSLGQGANYKQYF TGTGCCAGCAGTTTAGGACAAGGGGCCAACTACAAACAGTACTTC
TRBJ2-1 TRBD2 TRBV12-3/TRBV12-4 CASSVQGVAGVVNVQFF TGTGCCAGCAGTGTACAAGGGGTAGCGGGAGTGGTCAATGTGCAGTTCTTC
TRBJ2-2 - TRBV6-5 CASSLTPNTGELFF TGTGCCAGCAGTTTAACACCGAACACCGGGGAGCTGTTTTTT
TRBJ2-7 TRBD2 TRBV5-4 CASRWDYRLYEQYF TGTGCCAGTAGATGGGACTACAGACTCTACGAGCAGTACTTC
TRBJ1-5 TRBD1 TRBV6-5 CVSSTGGQLQHF TGTGTCAGCAGTACAGGGGGTCAGCTCCAGCATTTT